This TCR beta chain was identified during a study of identical twins. MiXCR, applied by TCRdb to the 5' RACE reads, yields one record per CDR3 protein. The data contain about 280,000 distinct CDR3 sequences, about 8.1% of them seen just once; the ten biggest clones take up around 2.1%. From germline, CDR1 is MNHNS and CDR2 SASEGT. The CDR3 totals 15 residues. The ends were cut back, 2 bases at V and 3 bases at J, with 8 bases in the middle. These data were also filed under a second study, of yellow fever vaccine responses in identical twins.

The rearrangement links TRBV6-1 to TRBJ1-6; D not resolved. The TCR was taken from a woman under 30 in good health. The sequencing sample was made of memory (CD45RO+) T cells sorted from blood. CDR3 amino acids: CASSELNSYNSPLHF. In DNA form, the CDR3 reads TGTGCCAGCAGTGAATTAAACAGCTATAATTCACCCCTCCACTTT.